Each of the 21 T cell receptor beta chains below was sequenced from the same sample in a study of shared clonotypes between healthy human individuals. In the naive CD8 group, cells lacked CD45RO and were positively selected for CCR7, so terminally differentiated effector memory CD45RA+ cells were left out. Clones were read by immunoSEQ multiplex PCR, and TCRdb kept only the in-frame ones, dropping some. The sample gives about 2.2 million clones, 93% of which show up once; around 1.7% is in the top ten. The sequenced sample consisted of naive CD8+ T cells from PBMCs. These receptors were collected from a man younger than 35 in good health. Some clones in this sample may be carry-over from other donors' samples.

The V and J genes are TRBV4-3 and TRBJ2-7; the D is unclear. Germline V lookup: CDR1 LGHNA, CDR2 YSLEER. This CDR3 comprises 15 residues. The V and J ends lost 0 bases and 7 bases respectively, with 16 bases between them. CDR3 coding DNA: TGCGCCAGCAGCCAAGATGCGGTTCTAGGGCTAGAGCAGTACTTC. This sequence encodes CASSQDAVLGLEQYF.

The genes are TRBV27 and TRBJ2-3, with D perhaps matching TRBD1 (6 bases). In germline, CDR1 is MNHEY, CDR2 SMNVEV (reference sequence). V shed 0 bases and J shed 4 bases, with 17 bases lying between them. The CDR3 consists of 17 residues. CDR3 sequence: CASSLSLWAGAPDTQYF. CDR3 sequence (DNA): TGTGCCAGCAGTTTATCTCTTTGGGCAGGGGCCCCAGATACGCAGTATTTT.

In this sample, this clone turned up once. The CDR3 nucleotides read TGCGCCAGCAGCCAATTAGGCAGGGACAATGAGCAGTTCTTC. As protein: CASSQLGRDNEQFF. This chain links TRBV4-3 with TRBJ2-1, with TRBD1 as a possible D gene (5 bases). V was pared by 2 bases and J by 5 bases, with 10 bases between. CDR1 and CDR2 (germline): LGHNA, YSLEER. CDR3 length equals 14 residues.

The V gene is TRBV29-1, the J gene TRBJ1-1; D might be TRBD1 (5 bases). The ends were cut back, 0 bases at V and 4 bases at J, with 9 bases in the middle. This CDR3 has 13 amino acids. Germline-derived CDR1 and CDR2 are SQVTM and ANQGSEA. This CDR3 is CSVEEWGSTEAFF. The CDR3 bases are TGCAGCGTTGAAGAGTGGGGGAGCACTGAAGCTTTCTTT.

Regarding this clone: Being one base from a much bigger clone, this may be a read error. The sample holds other DNA sequences that translate to the same CDR3. This sequence joins TRBV10-2 and TRBJ2-7; D remains unclear. There are 11 residues in the CDR3. Germline V gene sequence: CDR1 WSHSY, CDR2 SAAADI. The V and J ends lost 6 bases and 0 bases respectively, with 3 bases between them. The CDR3 DNA is TGCGCCAGCAGCCCCTCCTACGAGCAGTACTTC. Its translation is CASSPSYEQYF.

In regard to this clone: Other DNA sequences of this sample code for an identical CDR3. V is TRBV27 and J is TRBJ2-1; D might be TRBD1 (6 bases). Trimming pared 5 bases from V and 10 bases from J, leaving 9 bases between. The CDR3 has 11 residues. Germline V lookup: CDR1 MNHEY, CDR2 SMNVEV (reference sequence). The CDR3 reads CASSTGLEQFF. The CDR3 bases are TGTGCCAGCAGTACAGGGCTCGAGCAGTTCTTC.

This chain connects TRBV5-1 to TRBJ2-5; perhaps D is TRBD1 or TRBD2 (5 bases each). Germline-derived CDR1 and CDR2 are SGHRS and YFSETQ. CDR3 length: 13 residues. Between the trimmed V and J ends, which lost 3 bases and 5 bases, there was a span of 11 bases. The CDR3 nucleotides read TGCGCCAGCAGCTCGAGGGGACGTGAGACCCAGTACTTC. As protein: CASSSRGRETQYF. The full variable domain, completed using reference TRBV5-1 and TRBJ2-5, is KAGVTQTPRYLIKTRGQQVTLSCSPISGHRSVSWYQQTPGQGLQFLFEYFSETQRNKGNFPGRFSGRQFSNSRSEMNVSTLELGDSALYLCASSSRGRETQYFGPGTRLLVL.

As for this clone: The sample holds other DNA sequences that translate to the same CDR3. This chain connects TRBV28 to TRBJ2-1; maybe TRBD2 (6 bases). V was clipped by 2 bases and J by 4 bases, with 15 bases between them. From germline, CDR1 is MDHEN and CDR2 SYDVKM. The CDR3 runs 16 residues. The CDR3 region is CASSLRLAGTYNEQFF. The CDR3 DNA is TGTGCCAGCAGTTTAAGGTTGGCGGGAACTTACAATGAGCAGTTCTTC.

The chain has TRBV11-2 and TRBJ2-1, with 7 bases matching TRBD2. This CDR3 is built from 14 residues. After removal of 5 bases from V and 7 bases from J, the junction contained 8 bases not matched to a gene. Germline-derived CDR1 and CDR2 are SGHAT and FQNNGV. CDR3 nucleotides: TGTGCCAGCAGCGCCCGGACTAGTGTGAATGAGCAGTTCTTC. It encodes CASSARTSVNEQFF.

The chain employs TRBV4-1 and TRBJ2-1, with 11 bases fitting TRBD2. Losses at the gene ends were 4 bases for V and 7 bases for J; bases not matched to a gene: 12. This CDR3 has 17 amino acids. Germline assignment: CDR1 MGHRA and CDR2 YSYEKL. The CDR3: CASSPLPGLADKNEQFF. As DNA, the CDR3 is TGCGCCAGCAGCCCGCTACCGGGACTAGCGGATAAAAATGAGCAGTTCTTC.

The rearrangement uses TRBV9 and TRBJ2-1; the match to TRBD2 covers 10 bases. The germline gives CDR1 SGDLS, CDR2 YYNGEE. The CDR3 runs 17 residues. V trimming: 3 bases; J trimming: 5 bases; junction bases outside the gene matches: 11. The CDR3 region is CASSENPGTSAHNEQFF. CDR3 in DNA: TGTGCCAGCAGCGAGAACCCCGGGACTAGCGCTCACAATGAGCAGTTCTTC. The variable domain in full, completed from reference TRBV9 and TRBJ2-1, reads DSGVTQTPKHLITATGQRVTLRCSPRSGDLSVYWYQQSLDQGLQFLIQYYNGEERAKGNILERFSAQQFPDLHSELNLSSLELGDSALYFCASSENPGTSAHNEQFFGPGTRLTVL.

J is TRBJ2-2 and V is TRBV10-3, with 8 bases identical to TRBD1. CDR1 is ENHRY, CDR2 SYGVKD, per germline. Trimming removed 6 bases from V and 2 bases from J; junction bases left unmatched: 8. The CDR3 covers 16 residues. CDR3 in DNA: TGTGCCATCAGCAGGGACAGGAGCTCAAACACCGGGGAGCTGTTTTTT. This gives the protein CAISRDRSSNTGELFF.

This clone was observed once. V usage is TRBV11-3 and J usage is TRBJ2-1; D remains unclear. From germline, CDR1 is SGHNT and CDR2 YENEEA. Trimming cost V 0 bases and J 2 bases, with 14 bases left between them. This CDR3 is built from 17 residues. The CDR3 nucleotides are TGTGCCAGCAGCTTAGATGTCGGTGGCGCGGCCTACAATGAGCAGTTCTTC. Translating it yields CASSLDVGGAAYNEQFF.

This chain uses TRBV7-9 with TRBJ1-1, with 7 nucleotides matching TRBD1. The CDR3 is 13 amino acids. The V gene end was trimmed by 10 bases and the J gene end by 0 bases; junction bases not matched to a gene: 5. Germline V CDR1 and CDR2: SEHNR, FQNEAQ (reference sequence). CDR3 region: CATGDRMNTEAFF. The CDR3 DNA reads TGTGCCACCGGGGACAGAATGAACACTGAAGCTTTCTTT.

This clone appeared once. V is TRBV27 and J is TRBJ1-1, with a tentative D call TRBD1 (6 bases). Germline values: CDR1 MNHEY, CDR2 SMNVEV (reference sequence). This CDR3 spans 14 amino acids. The ends were cut back, 4 bases at V and 1 base at J, with 10 bases in the middle. The CDR3 sequence: CASSSDRRNTEAFF. DNA of the CDR3: TGTGCCAGCAGTTCAGACAGGAGGAACACTGAAGCTTTCTTT.

The CDR3 sequence is CASSQVVNVNTEAFF. The CDR3 DNA reads TGCGCCAGCAGCCAGGTTGTTAACGTGAACACTGAAGCTTTCTTT. The rearrangement links TRBV4-1 to TRBJ1-1; D gene uncertain. V lost 3 bases, J lost 0 bases, and 11 bases lay in between. From germline, CDR1 is MGHRA and CDR2 YSYEKL. The CDR3 covers 15 residues.

CDR3 amino acids: CASSQGGMNTEAFF. The CDR3 DNA is TGCGCCAGCAGCCAAGGGGGGATGAACACTGAAGCTTTCTTT. The gene calls are TRBV4-1 and TRBJ1-1; possibly TRBD1 for D (5 bases). V lost 1 base, J lost 0 bases, and 6 bases lay in between. The CDR3 is 14 amino acids. CDR1 is MGHRA and CDR2 is YSYEKL in the germline V gene.

About this clone itself: The sample contains more than one DNA sequence encoding this CDR3. V and J are TRBV6-6 and TRBJ2-2; no clear D. CDR3 size: 15 residues. V gave up 0 bases and J gave up 2 bases, with 7 bases separating them. The germline V gene has CDR1 MNHNY and CDR2 SVGAGI (reference sequence). The CDR3 DNA reads as TGTGCCAGCAGTTACTCGGCACCTAACACCGGGGAGCTGTTTTTT. Translation: CASSYSAPNTGELFF.

As for this clone: Other DNA variants within this sample encode the same CDR3. The chain joins TRBV28 to TRBJ2-3; the D call may be TRBD1 or TRBD2 (5 bases each). This CDR3 contains 16 residues. CDR1 is MDHEN and CDR2 is SYDVKM in the germline V gene. Trimming took 5 bases from V and 3 from J, leaving 18 bases between them. In DNA form, the CDR3 reads TGTGCCAGCAGTACCCCCTTGCCGTGGGGGACAGATACGCAGTATTTT. Translating it yields CASSTPLPWGTDTQYF. Full variable domain (outside the CDR3, taken from reference TRBV28 and TRBJ2-3): DVKVTQSSRYLVKRTGEKVFLECVQDMDHENMFWYRQDPGLGLRLIYFSYDVKMKEKGDIPEGYSVSREKKERFSLILESASTNQTSMYLCASSTPLPWGTDTQYFGPGTRLTVL.

This clone was found a few times. This chain joins TRBV28 and TRBJ2-2; tentatively, D is TRBD1 or TRBD2 (7 bases each). This CDR3 has 14 residues. Trimming removed 7 bases from V and 7 bases from J, with 16 bases in between. Germline V CDR1 and CDR2: MDHEN, SYDVKM. CDR3 coding DNA: TGTGCCAGCACCCGGCAGGGGGGGAACGGGGAGCTGTTTTTT. Its translation is CASTRQGGNGELFF.

V usage is TRBV6-6 and J usage is TRBJ2-2; TRBD2 is a possible D gene (6 bases). V shed 0 bases and J shed 4 bases, with 12 bases lying between them. Germline assignment: CDR1 MNHNY and CDR2 SVGAGI (reference sequence). The CDR3 extends over 16 amino acids. CDR3 loop: CASSYSGSGITGELFF. The CDR3 nucleotides are TGTGCCAGCAGTTACTCGGGTAGCGGAATCACCGGGGAGCTGTTTTTT.